The 17 T cell receptor beta chains given below trace back to one sample, sequenced in a study of T cell responses to AZD1222 COVID-19 vaccine. Generated by immunoSEQ multiplex PCR, the TCRdb table keeps only in-frame clones and is missing some. The sample records some 150,000 clones, about 85% being singletons. The source was peripheral blood, collected on day 0 of AZD1222 vaccination. The origin of the receptors is an adult in good health.

The chain recombines TRBV10-2 with TRBJ1-1; TRBD1 matches at 8 bases. V gave up 6 bases and J gave up 1 base; unmatched junction bases: 4. CDR3 size: 14 residues. Germline lookup yields CDR1 WSHSY and CDR2 SAAADI. The CDR3 nucleotides read TGCGCCAGCAGCATCACAGGGGGGAACACTGAAGCTTTCTTT. Its translation is CASSITGGNTEAFF.

DNA of the CDR3: TGTGCCAGCAGCTTTACACCGAACACTGAAGCTTTCTTT. This translates into CASSFTPNTEAFF. The rearrangement joins TRBV7-8 to TRBJ1-1; D call uncertain. From germline, CDR1 is SGHVS and CDR2 FQNEAQ. This CDR3 is 13 amino acids long. Trimming left V 3 bases short and J 1 base short, with 6 bases between.

V gene TRBV4-1 combines with J gene TRBJ1-1; D gene unclear. The CDR3 is 15 residues long. Deletions cut 0 bases from V and 0 bases from J, with 8 bases between. Looked up from germline, CDR1 is MGHRA and CDR2 is YSYEKL. The chain's CDR3 is CASSQEGGMNTEAFF. CDR3 in DNA: TGCGCCAGCAGCCAAGAAGGTGGCATGAACACTGAAGCTTTCTTT.

The chain couples TRBV14 to TRBJ1-4; a weak D match, TRBD1 (5 bases). This CDR3 has 14 residues. The germline V gene encodes CDR1 SGHDN and CDR2 FVKESK. The V and J ends lost 1 base and 7 bases respectively, with 10 bases between them. The CDR3, as DNA: TGTGCCAGCAGCCAAGCTGGGGCGGGTGAAAAACTGTTTTTT. As protein: CASSQAGAGEKLFF. Full variable domain (outside the CDR3, taken from reference TRBV14 and TRBJ1-4): EAGVTQFPSHSVIEKGQTVTLRCDPISGHDNLYWYRRVMGKEIKFLLHFVKESKQDESGMPNNRFLAERTGGTYSTLKVQPAELEDSGVYFCASSQAGAGEKLFFGSGTQLSVL.

This clone was counted once. This chain links TRBV7-2 with TRBJ1-6; D is unresolved. Looked up from germline, CDR1 is SGHTA and CDR2 is FQGNSA. Trimming took 5 bases from V and 0 from J, leaving 11 bases between them. The CDR3 sequence is 16 residues long. CDR3 sequence: CASSNQRSSYNSPLHF. DNA for the CDR3: TGTGCCAGCAGCAACCAAAGGAGCTCCTATAATTCACCCCTCCACTTT.

The rearrangement joins TRBV18 to TRBJ2-7; TRBD1 is a possible D gene (6 bases). The CDR3 sequence is 16 residues long. V lost 3 bases and J 3 bases, leaving 18 bases between the germline ends. Germline assignment: CDR1 KGHSH and CDR2 LQKENI. The CDR3 DNA reads TGTGCCAGCTCACCCATGGGGGCATCGGCGGTCTACGAGCAGTACTTC. As protein: CASSPMGASAVYEQYF.

This chain links TRBV6-5 with TRBJ1-1, with 7 bases aligning to TRBD1. The CDR3 contains 15 residues. Per germline, CDR1 MNHEY and CDR2 SVGAGI. The V gene end was trimmed by 6 bases and the J gene end by 0 bases; junction bases not matched to a gene: 7. The CDR3 protein is CASRVNRGLNTEAFF. CDR3 coding DNA: TGTGCCAGCAGGGTAAACAGGGGTTTGAACACTGAAGCTTTCTTT.

The chain has TRBV5-5 and TRBJ1-1, with D maybe TRBD1 (5 bases). CDR3 length: 13 residues. The germline V and J ends were trimmed by 4 bases and 11 bases, with 18 bases remaining between them. Germline lookup yields CDR1 SGHKS and CDR2 YYEKEE (reference sequence). The DNA of the CDR3 is TGTGCCAGCAGCGCGGAGGAGGGGAGTAGGGCTTTCTTT. Translated, it gives CASSAEEGSRAFF. Full variable domain (outside the CDR3, taken from reference TRBV5-5 and TRBJ1-1): DAGVTQSPTHLIKTRGQQVTLRCSPISGHKSVSWYQQVLGQGPQFIFQYYEKEERGRGNFPDRFSARQFPNYSSELNVNALLLGDSALYLCASSAEEGSRAFFGQGTRLTVV.

This chain uses TRBV6-5 with TRBJ2-1; TRBD2 might be the D (6 bases). CDR1 is MNHEY, CDR2 SVGAGI, per germline. The ends were cut back, 2 bases at V and 2 bases at J, with 13 bases in the middle. CDR3 length equals 16 residues. The CDR3 coding sequence is TGTGCCAGCAGTTACCCTCCGGGGGTGACCTACAATGAGCAGTTCTTC. Amino acids: CASSYPPGVTYNEQFF.

The CDR3 sequence is CARGGDRPYEQYF. The CDR3 DNA reads as TGCGCCCGAGGAGGGGACAGACCCTACGAGCAGTACTTC. V and J are TRBV4-1 and TRBJ2-7; weak D call: TRBD1 (7 bases). Germline V gene data show CDR1 as MGHRA and CDR2 as YSYEKL. V lost 11 bases, J lost 2 bases, and 16 bases lay in between. This CDR3 is built from 13 residues.

V and J are TRBV5-5 and TRBJ2-2; 10 bases align to TRBD1. The germline CDR1 and CDR2 sequences are SGHKS and YYEKEE (reference sequence). V trimming: 1 base; J trimming: 8 bases; junction bases outside the gene matches: 8. The CDR3 contains 16 residues. In nucleotides, the CDR3 is TGTGCCAGCAGCTTGACATTGGGACAGGGGTTTGGGGAGCTGTTTTTT. This translates into CASSLTLGQGFGELFF. The variable domain in full, with the rest retrieved from reference TRBV5-5 and TRBJ2-2, is DAGVTQSPTHLIKTRGQQVTLRCSPISGHKSVSWYQQVLGQGPQFIFQYYEKEERGRGNFPDRFSARQFPNYSSELNVNALLLGDSALYLCASSLTLGQGFGELFFGEGSRLTVL.

V gene TRBV7-8 combines with J gene TRBJ1-6, with D hard to call. Germline values: CDR1 SGHVS, CDR2 FQNEAQ. The CDR3 is 18 residues long. V lost 1 base and J 3 bases, leaving 16 bases between the germline ends. The CDR3 is CASSLGFRWELYNSPLHF. The CDR3 DNA is TGTGCCAGCAGCTTAGGTTTCCGGTGGGAACTCTATAATTCACCCCTCCACTTT. Using reference TRBV7-8 and TRBJ1-6 for the parts outside the CDR3, the full variable domain is GAGVSQSPRYKVAKRGQDVALRCDPISGHVSLFWYQQALGQGPEFLTYFQNEAQLDKSGLPSDRFFAERPEGSVSTLKIQRTQQEDSAVYLCASSLGFRWELYNSPLHFGNGTRLTVT.

This chain uses TRBV19 with TRBJ1-1; 7 bases are a match to TRBD1. With V trimmed by 3 bases and J by 2 bases, 12 bases remained unmatched. This CDR3 comprises 17 residues. Germline assignment: CDR1 LNHDA and CDR2 SQIVND (reference sequence). CDR3 residues: CASSILGGGRANTEAFF. The CDR3 coding sequence is TGTGCCAGTAGTATCCTAGGAGGGGGCAGAGCAAACACTGAAGCTTTCTTT.

This clone occurred once. The rearrangement joins TRBV7-8 to TRBJ1-1; no clear D. The CDR3 covers 16 residues. In germline, CDR1 is SGHVS, CDR2 FQNEAQ. V shed 1 base and J shed 0 bases, with 12 bases lying between them. The CDR3 spells CASSLGWSEMNTEAFF. CDR3 nucleotide sequence: TGTGCCAGCAGCTTAGGTTGGAGCGAGATGAACACTGAAGCTTTCTTT.

This sequence joins TRBV5-4 and TRBJ2-7; no clear D gene. This CDR3 contains 13 residues. Germline assignment: CDR1 SGHNT and CDR2 YYREEE (reference sequence). The V end lost 4 bases, the J end lost 5 bases, and 13 bases lay between the germline ends. CDR3 residues: CASSISQENEQYF. The CDR3 DNA follows: TGTGCCAGCAGCATATCTCAGGAAAACGAGCAGTACTTC.

The chain employs TRBV7-8 and TRBJ2-2, with 9 bases that match TRBD1. V shed 5 bases, J shed 6 bases, and the junction held 10 bases outside the gene matches. The CDR3 covers 16 residues. Germline loops: CDR1 SGHVS, CDR2 FQNEAQ. Written as DNA, the CDR3 is TGTGCCAGCAGCACAGCCGGGACAGGGCTGGCCGGGGAGCTGTTTTTT. Protein sequence: CASSTAGTGLAGELFF.

This chain joins TRBV10-1 and TRBJ1-6; perhaps TRBD1 as D (6 bases). The CDR3 has 17 residues. The V gene lost 6 bases and the J gene lost 0 bases, with 15 bases spanning the gap. Germline V gene data show CDR1 as WNHNN and CDR2 as SYGVQD (reference sequence). The CDR3 DNA is TGCGCCAGCAGCACCGGACAGTCGAGCTCCTATAATTCACCCCTCCACTTT. Its translation is CASSTGQSSSYNSPLHF.